A selection of T cell receptor beta chains follows, all from one sample in a study of human T cells and chemical hapten exposure. TCRdb reprocessed the RACE reads via MiXCR and lists one record per CDR3 protein. The table records 350,000 to 400,000 distinct CDR3 sequences, about 6% of them present only once. The specimen comprised whole blood, sampled in connection with sensitization to the hapten diphenylcyclopropenone (DPC). The receptor source for this set is a woman aged 18-29 years with alopecia areata. Some clones in this sample may be carry-over from other donors' samples. The conserved cysteine and the conserved F or W are not part of the CDR3 here. The size entry is marked missing in some rows and otherwise reads once, few, many or a size class.

few,TRBV3-1,ASSQDSTGNQY
few,TRBV5-1,ASSLEPGQQETQY
.,TRBV25-1,ASSEFRTREPYEQY
many,TRBV3-1,ASSQGPGADTEAF
few,TRBV5-5,ASSRMQQSHGEKLF
few,TRBV6-5,ASRTGLYMNTEAF
.,TRBV28,ASSRIGGTPGDQPQH
.,TRBV6-5,ASSYSIPRAGNTEAF
.,TRBV20-1,SARAHGGTGNPSYNSPLH
many,TRBV25-1,ASSEVTGDNYGYT
many,TRBV18,ASSPGRGRENTEAF
many,TRBV7-2,ASSLHRGHLRSTDTQY
many,TRBV5-6,ASSSVVGEGEKLF
few,TRBV19,ASSPRQDRNQPQH
few,TRBV7-2,ASTLGEVGLGYGYT
.,TRBV6-2/TRBV6-3,ASSYVRGAGELF
.,TRBV4-1,ASSPLPQVNTEAF
few,TRBV7-9,ASSPFWRGFPSTDTQY
few,TRBV29-1,SALQGEQY